The 22 T cell receptor beta chains reported below all come from one sample, sequenced in a study of blood T cell repertoires in COVID-19. TCRdb's copy holds only in-frame clones and misses some; the assay was immunoSEQ multiplex PCR. The sample contains 80,000 or so clones, more than 75% of which appear only once. Sequencing was done on a sample of peripheral blood. The receptors come from a man aged 60 to 75 with acute or convalescent COVID-19.

V and J are TRBV18 and TRBJ2-3; possibly TRBD2 for D (6 bases). Trimming left V 3 bases short and J 7 bases short, with 17 bases between. Germline V gene lookup returns CDR1 KGHSH and CDR2 LQKENI. The CDR3 length is 15 residues. The CDR3 spells CASSPVSGGANTQYF. In nucleotides, the CDR3 is TGTGCCAGCTCACCGGTTTCCGGGGGTGCGAATACGCAGTATTTT.

The chain carries TRBV6-6 and TRBJ2-7; maybe TRBD2 (6 bases). Germline V gene data show CDR1 as MNHNY and CDR2 as SVGAGI (reference sequence). This CDR3 spans 14 amino acids. With 6 bases removed from V and 4 bases from J, the gap between germline ends came to 16 bases. The DNA for the CDR3 is TGTGCCAGCAGACCACCCGGGACTCCGTACGAGCAGTACTTC. Amino acids: CASRPPGTPYEQYF.

This clone was detected only a few times. The chain links TRBV4-3 to TRBJ1-1; TRBD1 is a possible D gene (5 bases). CDR3 length: 15 residues. V lost 0 bases and J 1 base, leaving 9 bases between the germline ends. Per germline, CDR1 LGHNA and CDR2 YSLEER. Here the CDR3 reads CASSQDFRGNTEAFF. CDR3 in DNA: TGCGCCAGCAGCCAAGATTTTAGGGGGAACACTGAAGCTTTCTTT.

The rearrangement links TRBV30 to TRBJ1-2, with D possibly TRBD1 on 5 matching bases. The CDR3 runs 11 residues. Germline V CDR1 and CDR2: GTSNPN, SVGIG (reference sequence). V was cut by 3 bases and J by 8 bases, with 10 bases left in between. The CDR3 region has the DNA TGTGCCTGGAGGATCGGGGGGGGCTACACCTTC. It is translated as CAWRIGGGYTF.

The chain recombines TRBV7-9 with TRBJ2-3; maybe TRBD2 (7 bases). V lost 3 bases and J 4 bases, leaving 17 bases between the germline ends. This CDR3 contains 16 residues. Germline V gene sequence: CDR1 SEHNR, CDR2 FQNEAQ (reference sequence). CDR3 residues: CASSFGGAFSADTQYF. CDR3 bases: TGTGCCAGCAGCTTTGGGGGGGCCTTTAGCGCAGATACGCAGTATTTT.

The gene calls are TRBV7-9 and TRBJ2-4; 9 bases line up with TRBD1. V lost 1 base and J lost 7; bases outside the gene matches: 14. Germline loops: CDR1 SEHNR, CDR2 FQNEAQ (reference sequence). This CDR3 spans 18 amino acids. CDR3 bases: TGTGCCAGCAGCTTAGAGTCCACTGGGACAGGGACAAGGAACATTCAGTACTTC. Translating gives CASSLESTGTGTRNIQYF.

The chain recombines TRBV18 with TRBJ1-2, with unresolved D. The CDR3 runs to 15 residues. Germline V CDR1 and CDR2: KGHSH, LQKENI. V gave up 6 bases and J gave up 3 bases, with 17 bases separating them. Here the CDR3 reads CASSPETPRDYGYTF. For the CDR3, the DNA is TGTGCCAGCTCCCCAGAGACCCCGAGGGACTATGGCTACACCTTC.

V and J are TRBV25-1 and TRBJ1-1; 7 bases align to TRBD1. Trimming at V came to 8 bases and at J to 7 bases, leaving 4 bases not matched to a gene. The CDR3 has 11 residues. The germline V gene encodes CDR1 MGHDK and CDR2 SYGVNS. The CDR3 region is CASRRQGEAFF. The CDR3 nucleotides read TGTGCCAGCCGTCGACAGGGTGAAGCTTTCTTT.

The chain has TRBV7-8 and TRBJ2-1; D not certain. The V end lost 5 bases, the J end lost 0 bases, and 8 bases lay between the germline ends. This CDR3 region has 14 residues. In germline, CDR1 is SGHVS, CDR2 FQNEAQ. CDR3 DNA: TGTGCCAGCAGCCGTGTGAGCTCCTACAATGAGCAGTTCTTC. It encodes CASSRVSSYNEQFF.

V is TRBV30 and J is TRBJ2-5, with 7 bases lining up with TRBD1. The CDR3 consists of 12 residues. The germline gives CDR1 GTSNPN, CDR2 SVGIG (reference sequence). The V segment lost 4 bases and the J segment 5 bases; nucleotides outside the gene matches: 4. The CDR3 loop is CAWNRGEETQYF. The CDR3 DNA reads as TGTGCCTGGAACAGGGGCGAGGAGACCCAGTACTTC.

The V call is TRBV9, the J call TRBJ2-2, with 10 positions matching TRBD2. CDR1 is SGDLS and CDR2 is YYNGEE in the germline V gene. The CDR3 consists of 16 residues. V trimming: 2 bases; J trimming: 2 bases; junction bases outside the gene matches: 3. The CDR3 region is CASSVLAGVNTGELFF. CDR3 in DNA: TGTGCCAGCAGCGTCCTAGCGGGAGTTAACACCGGGGAGCTGTTTTTT.

This clone was seen only a few times. The chain couples TRBV11-2 to TRBJ2-3, with 14 bases identical to TRBD2. V shed 4 bases and J 1 base; nucleotides not matched to a gene: 4. The CDR3 totals 17 residues. The germline CDR1 and CDR2 sequences are SGHAT and FQNNGV. The CDR3 reads CASSSGLAGEGTDTQYF. CDR3 in DNA: TGTGCCAGCAGCTCGGGACTAGCGGGAGAAGGCACAGATACGCAGTATTTT.

There are a few counts of this clone. The gene calls are TRBV13 and TRBJ2-3; a weak D match, TRBD2 (5 bases). The germline CDR1 and CDR2 sequences are PRHDT and FYEKMQ (reference sequence). CDR3 length equals 13 residues. V dropped 5 bases and J dropped 1 base, with 7 bases sitting between them. CDR3 region: CASSLGGTDTQYF. The CDR3 nucleotides are TGTGCCAGCAGCCTCGGGGGCACAGATACGCAGTATTTT.

The V call is TRBV5-1, the J call TRBJ2-1; TRBD2 agrees at 10 bases. Germline V gives CDR1 SGHRS, CDR2 YFSETQ. The CDR3 length is 15 residues. With V trimmed by 4 bases and J by 9 bases, 10 bases remained unmatched. The CDR3 DNA reads as TGCGCCAGCAGCGGATTTCTAGCGGGAGAGACTGAGCAGTTCTTC. Translating gives CASSGFLAGETEQFF.

Only one count was recorded for this clone. The genes are TRBV6-5 and TRBJ2-1, with TRBD2 identical over 9 bases. Trimming removed 5 bases from V and 3 bases from J; junction bases left unmatched: 5. Germline CDR1 MNHEY, CDR2 SVGAGI. The CDR3 is made up of 15 amino acids. The CDR3 DNA reads TGTGCCAGCAGTCCGCTAGCGGGGATCTACAATGAGCAGTTCTTC. As protein: CASSPLAGIYNEQFF.

The J gene is TRBJ2-2, the V gene TRBV5-5; a weak D match, TRBD1 (6 bases). Trimming left V 7 bases short and J 1 base short, with 11 bases between. This CDR3 is built from 14 residues. CDR1 and CDR2 from the germline V gene are SGHKS and YYEKEE (reference sequence). Written as DNA, the CDR3 is TGTGCCAGCCATCCAGGGGTGAACACCGGGGAGCTGTTTTTT. It is translated as CASHPGVNTGELFF.

CDR3 sequence reads: CALGQGGSPLHF. The CDR3 DNA reads as TGTGCCCTGGGACAGGGCGGTTCACCCCTCCACTTT. This chain uses TRBV7-9 with TRBJ1-6, with 9 positions matching TRBD1. CDR3 length: 12 amino acids. In germline, CDR1 is SEHNR, CDR2 FQNEAQ (reference sequence). Trimming removed 11 bases from V and 9 bases from J; junction bases left unmatched: 5.

The chain uses TRBV30 and TRBJ2-5; TRBD2 matches at 10 bases. This CDR3 is built from 12 residues. The germline V gene has CDR1 GTSNPN and CDR2 SVGIG (reference sequence). The V and J ends lost 6 bases and 6 bases, in that order; junction bases with no gene match: 4. The CDR3 nucleotides are TGTGCCTGTGAGCGGGGGGGAAAGACCCAGTACTTC. Translating gives CACERGGKTQYF.

This clone was picked up one time. The chain uses TRBV19 and TRBJ1-2, with 7 bases fitting TRBD1. Trimming removed 3 bases from V and 1 base from J; junction bases left unmatched: 11. Per germline, CDR1 LNHDA and CDR2 SQIVND (reference sequence). The CDR3 totals 17 residues. As DNA, the CDR3 is TGTGCCAGTAGTATGCCCAGGGGGGCAGTAGGTAACTATGGCTACACCTTC. The encoded protein is CASSMPRGAVGNYGYTF.

This clone appeared a few times. CDR3 region: CASSEGGSSNQPQHF. The DNA of the CDR3 is TGTGCCAGCAGCGAAGGAGGTAGTAGCAATCAGCCCCAGCATTTT. The rearrangement uses TRBV11-2 and TRBJ1-5; D uncertain. V was cut by 5 bases and J by 0 bases, with 11 bases left in between. Germline CDR1 and CDR2: SGHAT and FQNNGV. This CDR3 region has 15 residues.

The chain has TRBV4-1 and TRBJ2-5, with 13 positions matching TRBD2. Germline V gene data show CDR1 as MGHRA and CDR2 as YSYEKL. V lost 4 bases to trimming and J lost 2 bases; unmatched junction nucleotides: 7. The CDR3 is 17 residues long. The CDR3 DNA follows: TGCGCCAGCAGCCTTTTGGGACTAGCGGGGATGCAAGAGACCCAGTACTTC. This translates into CASSLLGLAGMQETQYF.

This clone showed up just once. The gene calls are TRBV2 and TRBJ1-1, with D perhaps TRBD1 (6 bases). The V and J ends lost 6 bases and 0 bases respectively, with 11 bases between them. Germline assignment: CDR1 SNHLY and CDR2 FYNNEI. CDR3 length: 14 residues. This CDR3 reads CASSAQGMNTEAFF. The CDR3 nucleotides are TGTGCCAGCAGCGCCCAGGGGATGAACACTGAAGCTTTCTTT.